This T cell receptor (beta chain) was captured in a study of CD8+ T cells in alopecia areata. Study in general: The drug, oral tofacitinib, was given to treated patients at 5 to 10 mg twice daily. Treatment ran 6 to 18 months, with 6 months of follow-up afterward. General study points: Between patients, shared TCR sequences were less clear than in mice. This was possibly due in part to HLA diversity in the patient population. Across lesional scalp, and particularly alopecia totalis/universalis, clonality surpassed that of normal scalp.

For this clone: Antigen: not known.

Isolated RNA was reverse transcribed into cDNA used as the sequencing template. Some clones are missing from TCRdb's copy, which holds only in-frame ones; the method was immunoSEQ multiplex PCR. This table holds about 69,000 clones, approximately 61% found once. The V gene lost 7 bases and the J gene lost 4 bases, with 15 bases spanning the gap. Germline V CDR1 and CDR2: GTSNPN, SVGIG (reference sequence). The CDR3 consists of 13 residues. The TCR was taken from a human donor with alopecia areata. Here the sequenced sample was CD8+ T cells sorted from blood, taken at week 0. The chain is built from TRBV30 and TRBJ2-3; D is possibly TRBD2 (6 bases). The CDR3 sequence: CASATSSADTQYF. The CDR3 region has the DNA TGTGCCTCAGCCACTAGCAGCGCAGATACGCAGTATTTT.